This TCR beta chain is from a study of fetal regulatory T cell absence and autoimmunity. The study's findings and limits: Some top pancreas TCR clones were over 80-fold enriched versus cord blood. Pancreas and cord blood did not differ much in TRB family usage. In IPEX, the enrichment was taken to support antigen-driven autoimmunity before birth.

Comment on this clone: Its specificity is unknown.

TCRdb's table, derived via immunoSEQ multiplex PCR, lists solely in-frame clones and lacks some. The sample holds about 95,000 clones, around 72% seen once. The sequenced material came from pancreas tissue. This clonotype was obtained from a male donor with IPEX syndrome.

The chain's CDR3 is CAISGMGASYEQYF. DNA for the CDR3: TGTGCCATCAGTGGGATGGGGGCCTCCTACGAGCAGTACTTC. V gene TRBV10-3 combines with J gene TRBJ2-7, with D perhaps matching TRBD1 (6 bases). Trimming shortened V by 4 bases and J by 0 bases, and 10 bases separated the two germline ends. This CDR3 has 14 amino acids. The germline V gene encodes CDR1 ENHRY and CDR2 SYGVKD.